These T cell receptor beta chains were read from a single sample in a study of T cells in Graves' hyperthyroidism and ophthalmopathy. TCRdb redid the calling of the multiplex PCR reads with MiXCR, one entry per CDR3 protein. Of 200,000 to 250,000 distinct CDR3 sequences in the sample, roughly a sixth were seen once. Sequencing was carried out using blood. All receptors come from a man aged 50 to 60 with Graves' hyperthyroidism. CDR3s include the opening cysteine and the closing phenylalanine or tryptophan. Fields, in order: D gene, clone size, V gene, J gene, CDR3 DNA, CDR3 protein. D genes are given only for firm matches. Rows may omit the clone size; those that give it use once, few, many or a size class.

NA	few	TRBV4-1	TRBJ2-2	TGCGCCAGCAGACCACTAGGCTTGAACACCGGGGAGCTGTTTTTT	CASRPLGLNTGELFF
NA	NA	TRBV7-9	TRBJ2-3	TGTGCCAGCAGCCGACCGGGAAGAAGAGAGGATACGCAGTATTTT	CASSRPGRREDTQYF
NA	many	TRBV2	TRBJ2-5	TGTGCCAGCGCGACGGGGCTACAAGAGACCCAGTACTTC	CASATGLQETQYF
NA	many	TRBV11-2	TRBJ2-2	TGTGCCAGCAGCTTAGATTCCCTACTAGCCAACACCGGGGAGCTGTTTTTT	CASSLDSLLANTGELFF
NA	NA	TRBV27	TRBJ1-5	TGTGCCAGCAGTTTAGGGTCAGGAGGAGTTGGCAATCAGCCCCAGCATTTT	CASSLGSGGVGNQPQHF
NA	many	TRBV7-8	TRBJ1-1	TGTGCCAGCATCCTTCTCGGGGGGGCAATGAACACTGAAGCTTTCTTT	CASILLGGAMNTEAFF
NA	many	TRBV7-8	TRBJ1-1	TGTGCCAGCAGCCTAAATACCTTCAGCACTGAAGCTTTCTTT	CASSLNTFSTEAFF
NA	many	TRBV10-1	TRBJ2-1	TGCGCCAGCAGTGAGAGGGGCAATGAGCAGTTCTTC	CASSERGNEQFF
NA	NA	TRBV9	TRBJ1-3	TGTGCCAGCGGACGGGACTCTGGAAACACCATATATTTT	CASGRDSGNTIYF
NA	NA	TRBV12-3/TRBV12-4	TRBJ1-1	TGTGCCAGCAGTTACAGACAGGTTGAGGTTGGCACTGAAGCTTTCTTT	CASSYRQVEVGTEAFF
TRBD1	NA	TRBV7-9	TRBJ2-5	TGTGCCAGCAGCTCGGACAGGGGGCTTGAGACCCAGTACTTC	CASSSDRGLETQYF
TRBD2	few	TRBV18	TRBJ2-7	TGTGCCAGCCGAGGACTAGCGGGACCCTACGAGCAGTACTTC	CASRGLAGPYEQYF
TRBD1	NA	TRBV5-1	TRBJ1-4	TGCGCCAGCAGCCCAACCCCGACAGGGTCTAATGAAAAACTGTTTTTT	CASSPTPTGSNEKLFF
NA	NA	TRBV15	TRBJ1-4	TGTGCCACCAGCAGAGAACGGGAAAAACTGTTTTTT	CATSREREKLFF
NA	many	TRBV28	TRBJ1-1	TGTGCCAGCCTCGGCGAGGGGAACACTGAAGCTTTCTTT	CASLGEGNTEAFF
TRBD1	NA	TRBV28	TRBJ2-1	TGTGCCAGCAGTTTATTCGGGACAGGGAGGGATGAGCAGTTCTTC	CASSLFGTGRDEQFF
TRBD1	NA	TRBV20-1	TRBJ1-5	TGCAGTGCTTGGGACAGGTATAGCCAGCCCCAGCATTTT	CSAWDRYSQPQHF
NA	few	TRBV3-1	TRBJ2-7	TGTGCCAGCAGCCAAGAGGGTGGATGGGACTTCTACGAGCAGTACTTC	CASSQEGGWDFYEQYF
NA	NA	TRBV14	TRBJ2-2	TGTGCCAGCAGCCAAGTTGTTCCCGGGGAGCTGTTTTTT	CASSQVVPGELFF
TRBD1	many	TRBV11-3	TRBJ2-7	TGTGCCAGCAGCTTAATCTCCGGACAGGGGGGATACGAGCAGTACTTC	CASSLISGQGGYEQYF
TRBD2	many	TRBV6-2/TRBV6-3	TRBJ2-5	TGTGCCAGCACCCCCAGACTGGGGGGGGAGACCCAGTACTTC	CASTPRLGGETQYF